Described below is a single T cell receptor (beta chain) sequence and its context. Its target is not known. This entry comes from a study of shared clonotypes between healthy human individuals. Study as a whole: CD8 memory received one plate per donor, CD8 naive two, CD4 memory three and CD4 naive three.

Points from the study as a whole: Generally, naive subsets came out with larger estimated richness than memory subsets.

As handled by the study authors: Filtering differed because ImmunoSEQ produced junction-only sequences that carried no quality scores. The protocol was immunoSEQ multiplex PCR, while the TCRdb copy is restricted to in-frame clones and leaves out a portion. That table furnishes V, J and clone size, whereas the DNA furnished D and trimming. In the table there are some 790,000 clones, around 77% of which are singletons. The length of the CDR3 is 14 residues. The germline V gene encodes CDR1 MNHNS and CDR2 SASEGT. Trimming cost V 3 bases and J 3 bases; bases outside gene matches: 3. Input material: memory CD4+ T cells sorted from blood. Subset noted: CD45RA-negative fraction. This receptor was obtained from a woman aged 25 to 39 in good health. The V call is TRBV6-1, the J call TRBJ2-7; the match to TRBD2 covers 9 bases. CDR3 sequence reads: CASSEGLANYEQYF. Written as DNA, the CDR3 is TGTGCCAGCAGTGAGGGACTAGCAAACTACGAGCAGTACTTC.